This TCR beta chain was recovered during a study of T-cell reconstitution after alpha-beta-depleted transplantation in children. During its preparation, the TCRbeta library received unique molecular identifiers. TCRdb used MiXCR to reprocess the PCR reads, holding one entry per CDR3 protein. Of fewer than 700,000 distinct CDR3 sequences listed, 10% to 15% are singletons. V was pared by 4 bases and J by 7 bases, with 14 bases between. The CDR3 totals 13 residues. CDR1 and CDR2 (germline): LGHNA, YSLEER. Sequenced material: PBMCs, mostly from graft donor cells, taken 360 days after TCRalphabeta/CD19-depleted stem cell transplant. The TCR originated in a male patient younger than 18 who had a stem cell transplant for acute myeloid leukemia, so the T cells may come from the graft donor. This chain joins TRBV4-3 and TRBJ2-7; D is unclear. The CDR3 sequence: CASSRSGVGEQYF. For the CDR3, the DNA is TGCGCCAGCAGCCGGTCGGGCGTGGGGGAGCAGTACTTC.